The 11 T cell receptor beta chains in this list originate from one sample, sequenced in a study of T cell changes during pregnancy in multiple sclerosis. TCRdb keeps only in-frame clones here, not all; method: immunoSEQ multiplex PCR. The table records about 76,000 clones, approximately 93% of them present only once. The source material was peripheral blood, sampled in the second trimester of pregnancy. These receptors were taken from a female donor with multiple sclerosis, enrolled in a pregnancy study.

The chain carries TRBV5-1 and TRBJ2-3; 8 bases map to TRBD2. The CDR3 spans 14 residues. With 6 bases clipped from V and 3 bases from J, the junction kept 6 bases outside the gene matches. CDR1 and CDR2 (germline): SGHRS, YFSETQ. CDR3: CASNIAGGTDTQYF. The CDR3 DNA is TGCGCCAGCAATATCGCGGGAGGTACAGATACGCAGTATTTT. The full variable domain, rest sourced from reference TRBV5-1 and TRBJ2-3, is KAGVTQTPRYLIKTRGQQVTLSCSPISGHRSVSWYQQTPGQGLQFLFEYFSETQRNKGNFPGRFSGRQFSNSRSEMNVSTLELGDSALYLCASNIAGGTDTQYFGPGTRLTVL.

V and J are TRBV18 and TRBJ1-1; tentatively, D is TRBD1 (6 bases). The CDR3 length is 14 residues. Germline CDR1 and CDR2: KGHSH and LQKENI. Trimming left V 0 bases short and J 4 bases short, with 9 bases between. The CDR3 DNA is TGTGCCAGCTCACCACCAGACAGGACCACTGAAGCTTTCTTT. Its protein product is CASSPPDRTTEAFF.

The rearrangement links TRBV2 to TRBJ2-5, with D unclear. The germline V gene encodes CDR1 SNHLY and CDR2 FYNNEI. The V and J ends lost 11 bases and 5 bases respectively, with 18 bases between them. CDR3 length: 13 amino acids. Here the CDR3 reads CAVSLRQSETQYF. In DNA, the CDR3 is TGTGCCGTCTCGTTGCGACAATCCGAGACCCAGTACTTC.

J is TRBJ2-2 and V is TRBV7-9, with D unclear. There are 16 residues in the CDR3. The V gene lost 4 bases and the J gene lost 1 base, with 13 bases spanning the gap. CDR1 is SEHNR, CDR2 FQNEAQ, per germline (reference sequence). The CDR3 sequence: CASSSAPKRNTGELFF. The CDR3 nucleotides read TGTGCCAGCAGCTCTGCCCCTAAACGGAACACCGGGGAGCTGTTTTTT.

The chain joins TRBV2 to TRBJ1-2; 11 bases are shared with TRBD1. CDR1 SNHLY and CDR2 FYNNEI come from the germline V gene. The CDR3 sequence is 15 residues long. With V trimmed by 6 bases and J by 1 base, 4 bases remained unmatched. The DNA for the CDR3 is TGTGCCAGCAGCTGGGGACAGGGGGTTAACTATGGCTACACCTTC. It is translated as CASSWGQGVNYGYTF.

V and J are TRBV5-6 and TRBJ1-4; TRBD1 matches 8 bases. Germline V gene sequence: CDR1 SGHDT, CDR2 YYEEEE. After removal of 3 bases from V and 7 bases from J, the junction contained 5 bases not matched to a gene. The CDR3 has 14 residues. CDR3 protein: CASSSGGWGEKLFF. The CDR3 nucleotides read TGTGCCAGCAGCTCAGGGGGCTGGGGTGAAAAACTGTTTTTT.

The chain joins TRBV6-1 to TRBJ2-2; possibly TRBD1 for D (6 bases). The germline V gene encodes CDR1 MNHNS and CDR2 SASEGT. V lost 5 bases to trimming and J lost 0 bases, with 10 bases between them. The CDR3 loop spans 15 amino acids. The DNA of the CDR3 is TGTGCCAGCAGTAGCCACAGGGCGAACACCGGGGAGCTGTTTTTT. Encoded protein: CASSSHRANTGELFF.

This chain joins TRBV4-1 and TRBJ1-6; TRBD1 is a possible D gene (6 bases). Trimming cost V 1 base and J 6 bases, with 10 bases left between them. From germline, CDR1 is MGHRA and CDR2 YSYEKL. The CDR3 loop spans 15 amino acids. CDR3 sequence (DNA): TGCGCCAGCAGCCAAGCAGGGGAACTTAATTCACCCCTCCACTTT. Amino acids: CASSQAGELNSPLHF.

This clone was seen more than once but under ten times. The chain couples TRBV6-5 to TRBJ1-1, with TRBD1 matching over 8 bases. The V segment lost 4 bases and the J segment 4 bases; nucleotides outside the gene matches: 5. Germline V gene sequence: CDR1 MNHEY, CDR2 SVGAGI. The CDR3 is 14 amino acids. This CDR3 reads CASSSRGLSTEAFF. DNA for the CDR3: TGTGCCAGCAGTTCCAGGGGGCTGAGCACTGAAGCTTTCTTT.

The chain has TRBV6-5 and TRBJ1-1, with D maybe TRBD1 (6 bases). The CDR3 loop spans 14 amino acids. Per the germline V gene, CDR1 is MNHEY and CDR2 is SVGAGI. The germline V and J ends were trimmed by 2 bases and 4 bases, with 11 bases remaining between them. The CDR3 protein is CASSYGGRTTEAFF. The CDR3 coding sequence is TGTGCCAGCAGTTACGGGGGCAGGACCACTGAAGCTTTCTTT.

In this sample, this clone turned up once. The rearrangement joins TRBV29-1 to TRBJ2-3; tentative D call: TRBD2 (5 bases). The CDR3 spans 12 residues. The V and J ends lost 4 bases and 4 bases respectively, with 9 bases between them. CDR1 and CDR2 (germline): SQVTM, ANQGSEA. Here the CDR3 DNA reads TGCAGCGTTGGGGAGTTCGCAGATACGCAGTATTTT. Its translation is CSVGEFADTQYF.